This T cell receptor beta chain stems from a study of blood T cell repertoires in COVID-19. The CDR3 covers 14 residues. The ends were cut back, 5 bases at V and 2 bases at J, with 12 bases in the middle. Germline V gene sequence: CDR1 LNHDA, CDR2 SQIVND (reference sequence). The protocol was immunoSEQ multiplex PCR, while the TCRdb copy is restricted to in-frame clones and leaves out a portion. The sample has around 130,000 clones; approximately 90% are singletons. The TCR sequence derives from a woman older than 75 with acute or convalescent COVID-19. The source material was peripheral blood. The chain is built from TRBV19 and TRBJ2-5, with D tentatively TRBD2 (5 bases). CDR3 sequence (DNA): TGTGCCAGTAGTCCAGCATGGACTCAAGAGACCCAGTACTTC. As protein: CASSPAWTQETQYF.